This T cell receptor beta chain is from a study of T-cell memory formation after mild COVID-19 (dated by TCRdb to the early 2020s). With regard to the full study: TCR sequence clusters from the two donors were largely donor specific. T-cell clones expanding and contracting after mild COVID-19 in a couple of donors were tracked by longitudinal TCRalpha and TCRbeta repertoire sequencing. The cohort comprised two young, previously healthy adult volunteers, one female and one male. The investigation overall reported the following: Contracting CD4+ clones turned up mainly in the CM and EM memory subsets, whereas EMRA was where CD8+ clones were enriched. The study included only a couple of mild cases, and larger cohorts that include severe cases with pre-infection samples were judged to be necessary. Clones that contracted from day 15 to 85 showed balanced CD4/CD8 phenotypes, whereas a second wave of clones that expanded from day 15 to 37 leaned towards CD4+. SARS-CoV-2 specificity of the second-wave clones peaking on day 37 was not confirmed. Some responding clones were detected in pre-infection memory, which suggested that pre-existing cross-reactive memory T cells had joined the SARS-CoV-2 response.

In this sample, this clonotype turned up a few times. The antigen this receptor binds is unknown. One base away there is no much larger clone; base qualities are not given. The CDR3 measures 15 amino acids from cysteine to phenylalanine. The entry retains the CDR3 DNA only, 45 bases that are in frame from base 1. From V the trimming removes 1 base and from J it removes 10 bases, while the gene matches leave 4 bases of the junction unaccounted for. The germline V gene specifies MGHRA as CDR1 and YSYEKL as CDR2. Sequencing was performed on an Illumina NovaSeq 6000. TCRalpha and TCRbeta cDNA libraries were constructed by 5'RACE with constant-segment primers, with sample barcodes and unique molecular identifiers being introduced. Trizol reagent was used to extract RNA from every sample. Library amplification was performed in two PCR steps, and a second sample barcode and Illumina TruSeq adapters were introduced in the second step. Libraries were sequenced on an Illumina NovaSeq with 2 x 150 bp paired-end reads. As for how the authors treated the data: Reads were demultiplexed and collapsed into UMI-guided consensus sequences with migec v1.2.7. With mixcr v2.1.11, UMI consensuses were aligned to TRA and TRB V and J templates and assembled into clonotypes. A clonotype was counted as expanded or contracted only when both edgeR and NoisET called the clonotype significant, with the noise models trained on biological replicates. For edgeR calls, the cutoffs were a false discovery rate-adjusted p below 0.01 and a log2 fold-change threshold of 1. As an exploratory analysis of dynamics, max-normalized trajectories of the 1000 most abundant clonotypes were examined by PCA with hierarchical clustering. The CD4 or CD8 phenotype of responding clones was assigned using the separately sequenced CD4+ and CD8+ repertoires. The public reads were reprocessed in TCRdb via fastp at Q25 and MiXCR, keeping in-frame beta chains. Rows with one shared CDR3 protein collapse into an entry with the most common genes and DNA. The authors' filters were not applied to this entry. The sample table records approximately 150,000 distinct CDR3 sequences; about 15% of these occur just once. Roughly 15% of the sample goes to the ten largest clones.

Ficoll-Paque density gradient centrifugation was the method used to isolate PBMCs. What was sequenced was PBMCs or a T cell subset sorted from them (not recorded which). The rearranged chain carries TRBV4-1 and TRBJ2-3, and TRBD2 aligns with 14 junction nucleotides. This clonotype was obtained from an adult woman who had mild COVID-19 (a few samples of this study predate the infection). The sample titles of this study are shuffled in the database, so cell type and time point are left out; the donor was told from shared clones. CDR3 region: CASSQAGTSGSAQYF. The DNA reads as follows: TGCGCCAGCAGCCAAGCCGGGACTAGCGGGAGTGCGCAGTATTTT.